Following are 10 T cell receptor beta chains from one sample sequenced in a study of cytomegalovirus exposure and HLA in healthy donors. PCR used 60 Vbeta primers and 13 Jbeta primers. Assay: immunoSEQ multiplex PCR; the TCRdb copy retains only in-frame clones and omits some. The data show roughly 100,000 clones, with more than 70% seen just once and 9.6% held by the top ten. Material: PBMCs. The receptors stem from a male donor in good health and CMV-seropositive.

J is TRBJ2-1 and V is TRBV4-3; D remains unclear. This CDR3 is built from 15 residues. V lost 0 bases to trimming and J lost 3 bases, with 9 bases between them. From germline, CDR1 is LGHNA and CDR2 YSLEER. The CDR3 DNA is TGCGCCAGCAGCCAAGAAGAGACTTTCTACAATGAGCAGTTCTTC. Translated, it gives CASSQEETFYNEQFF.

The V gene is TRBV5-6, the J gene TRBJ1-1; D is possibly TRBD1 (6 bases). CDR3 size: 15 residues. Per germline, CDR1 SGHDT and CDR2 YYEEEE. Trimming left V 0 bases short and J 3 bases short, with 12 bases between. CDR3 amino acids: CASSLDRALDTEAFF. The CDR3 bases are TGTGCCAGCAGCTTGGACAGGGCCCTTGACACTGAAGCTTTCTTT.

The chain employs TRBV6-1 and TRBJ2-5; TRBD2 agrees at 7 bases. CDR1 and CDR2 (germline): MNHNS, SASEGT. The V gene end was trimmed by 8 bases and the J gene end by 1 base; junction bases not matched to a gene: 4. The CDR3 loop spans 13 amino acids. DNA of the CDR3: TGTGCCAGCCGGTCTAGCGGCCAAGAGACCCAGTACTTC. Its protein product is CASRSSGQETQYF.

With regard to this clone: A read error is the likely source, as a far larger clone sits one nucleotide away. The rearrangement links TRBV1 to TRBJ2-2; TRBD2 is the table's D call and was not checked against the DNA. TRBV1 counts as a pseudogene. The CDR3 is made up of 16 amino acids. CDR3 coding DNA: TGCACCAGCAGCCGTATGACTAGCGGGAGCGCCGGGGAGCTGTTTTTT. Translating it yields CTSSRMTSGSAGELFF.

This clone is a singleton in its sample. The rearrangement links TRBV6-5 to TRBJ2-7; 14 bases map to TRBD2. The V gene end was trimmed by 6 bases and the J gene end by 3 bases; junction bases not matched to a gene: 4. This CDR3 is 15 amino acids long. The germline CDR1 and CDR2 sequences are MNHEY and SVGAGI. CDR3: CASRTGTSGSYEQYF. The CDR3 DNA reads as TGTGCCAGCAGGACAGGGACTAGCGGGAGCTACGAGCAGTACTTC.

With regard to this clone: Germline is not matched at one junction end, which may reflect a read error. The chain carries TRBV7-9 and TRBJ2-1; 15 bases align to TRBD2. Germline V gene lookup returns CDR1 SEHNR and CDR2 FQNEAQ (reference sequence). The length of the CDR3 is 16 residues. CDR3 sequence reads: CSSSLGLAGGRDEQFF. The CDR3 region has the DNA TGTTCCAGCAGCCTGGGACTAGCGGGAGGTAGGGATGAGCAGTTCTTC.

The rearrangement joins TRBV5-1 to TRBJ2-5; 8 bases agree with TRBD1. The last part of the DNA fits TRBJ2-7 better; the J call may be wrong. CDR1 and CDR2 (germline): SGHRS, YFSETQ. This CDR3 contains 14 residues. The CDR3 sequence: CASSPTGAHYEQYF. CDR3 nucleotide sequence: TGCGCCAGCAGCCCGACAGGGGCCCACTACGAGCAGTACTTC.

This clone was recorded only once. This chain uses TRBV5-4 with TRBJ1-1; the D gene is possibly TRBD1 (5 bases). The length of the CDR3 is 15 residues. CDR1 and CDR2 (germline): SGHNT, YYREEE (reference sequence). V was shortened by 0 bases and J by 5 bases, with 14 bases between the two germline ends. As DNA, the CDR3 is TGTGCCAGCAGCTTGGAAGGGGAAGAATATACTGAAGCTTTCTTT. This encodes CASSLEGEEYTEAFF.

The chain recombines TRBV9 with TRBJ1-1, with 9 positions matching TRBD1. Germline values: CDR1 SGDLS, CDR2 YYNGEE. V was clipped by 7 bases and J by 0 bases; unmatched bases: 7. The CDR3 has 15 amino acids. Here the CDR3 DNA reads TGTGCCAGCGGACCCCGGACAGGGGTGAACACTGAAGCTTTCTTT. Translated: CASGPRTGVNTEAFF. Full variable domain (outside the CDR3, taken from reference TRBV9 and TRBJ1-1): DSGVTQTPKHLITATGQRVTLRCSPRSGDLSVYWYQQSLDQGLQFLIQYYNGEERAKGNILERFSAQQFPDLHSELNLSSLELGDSALYFCASGPRTGVNTEAFFGQGTRLTVV.

This chain uses TRBV2 with TRBJ2-1; the D gene is possibly TRBD2 (5 bases). CDR3 size: 15 residues. CDR1 SNHLY and CDR2 FYNNEI come from the germline V gene. The V and J ends lost 4 bases and 0 bases respectively, with 10 bases between them. The CDR3 DNA reads as TGTGCCAGCAGTGTGAGCGGTTTCTCCTACAATGAGCAGTTCTTC. Encoded protein: CASSVSGFSYNEQFF.